The 12 T cell receptor beta chains below were found in one sample sequenced in a study of cytotoxic CD8 clonotypes in ibrutinib-treated CLL. Here immunoSEQ multiplex PCR was the method, and the copy in TCRdb shows in-frame clones only, minus some. The sample records 300,000 to 350,000 clones, just under 80% being singletons. The specimen comprised PBMCs, sampled before ibrutinib treatment. The receptors stem from a human donor with chronic lymphocytic leukemia.

As DNA, the CDR3 is TGCGCCAGCAGCCCCGATGGGACTAGTCCCTACGAGCAGTACTTC. Translated, it gives CASSPDGTSPYEQYF. The chain combines TRBV4-3 with TRBJ2-7; 8 positions match TRBD2. This CDR3 comprises 15 residues. Germline V gives CDR1 LGHNA, CDR2 YSLEER. Unmatched junction bases numbered 7, after V lost 4 bases and J lost 2 bases.

This chain joins TRBV2 and TRBJ1-2; 7 nucleotides line up with TRBD1. Germline V gives CDR1 SNHLY, CDR2 FYNNEI. Losses at the gene ends were 1 base for V and 4 bases for J; bases not matched to a gene: 6. This CDR3 is 15 amino acids long. CDR3 region: CASSEGTGVIYGYTF. The CDR3 DNA follows: TGTGCCAGCAGTGAAGGAACAGGGGTAATCTATGGCTACACCTTC. Complete variable domain (other parts from reference TRBV2 and TRBJ1-2): EPEVTQTPSHQVTQMGQEVILRCVPISNHLYFYWYRQILGQKVEFLVSFYNNEISEKSEIFDDQFSVERPDGSNFTLKIRSTKLEDSAMYFCASSEGTGVIYGYTFGSGTRLTVV.

This chain joins TRBV28 and TRBJ1-2, with D possibly TRBD1 on 5 matching bases. V was pared by 7 bases and J by 4 bases, with 13 bases between. This CDR3 region has 13 residues. Germline V gene lookup returns CDR1 MDHEN and CDR2 SYDVKM. The CDR3 loop reads CASTRVRGYGYTF. The CDR3 nucleotides read TGTGCCAGCACCAGGGTGAGAGGCTATGGCTACACCTTC.

The chain is built from TRBV7-6 and TRBJ1-1, with a tentative D call TRBD1 (6 bases). Trimming took off 5 bases at V and 4 bases at J, with 11 bases between the two ends. Germline CDR1 and CDR2: SGHVS and FNYEAQ. The CDR3 loop spans 13 amino acids. CDR3 amino acids: CASSEQGPTEAFF. As DNA, the CDR3 is TGTGCCAGCAGCGAACAGGGCCCCACTGAAGCTTTCTTT.

The rearrangement uses TRBV5-6 and TRBJ1-1, with D hard to call. V gave up 2 bases and J gave up 3 bases, with 17 bases separating them. Germline CDR1 reads SGHDT; CDR2 reads YYEEEE. CDR3 length: 16 residues. CDR3 in amino acids: CASSLTWTRGYTEAFF. CDR3 nucleotide sequence: TGTGCCAGCAGCTTAACATGGACCCGGGGTTACACTGAAGCTTTCTTT.

The genes are TRBV5-4 and TRBJ1-1; the match to TRBD1 covers 8 bases. Germline loops: CDR1 SGHNT, CDR2 YYREEE (reference sequence). After removal of 0 bases from V and 7 bases from J, the junction contained 11 bases not matched to a gene. The CDR3 extends over 16 amino acids. The DNA of the CDR3 is TGTGCCAGCAGCTTGGTCGGTAGGGGGACAGGAGTTGAAGCTTTCTTT. Protein product: CASSLVGRGTGVEAFF.

The J gene is TRBJ1-5, the V gene TRBV29-1; D unresolved. Trimming removed 4 bases at V and 1 base at J, with 8 bases between. The CDR3 runs 13 residues. Germline V gives CDR1 SQVTM, CDR2 ANQGSEA. Here the CDR3 reads CSVADGSNQPQHF. In DNA form, the CDR3 reads TGCAGCGTTGCAGATGGGAGCAATCAGCCCCAGCATTTT.

The rearrangement links TRBV29-1 to TRBJ2-3, with D perhaps matching TRBD2 (6 bases). Trimming shortened V by 4 bases and J by 1 base, and 15 bases separated the two germline ends. Germline V CDR1 and CDR2: SQVTM, ANQGSEA. CDR3 length equals 15 residues. The CDR3 region is CSVANPGVGTDTQYF. The CDR3 bases are TGCAGCGTTGCAAATCCGGGAGTTGGCACAGATACGCAGTATTTT.

This rearrangement joins TRBV30 to TRBJ2-1, with 8 bases lining up with TRBD1. The V gene end was trimmed by 5 bases and the J gene end by 6 bases; junction bases not matched to a gene: 21. Germline CDR1 reads GTSNPN; CDR2 reads SVGIG (reference sequence). The CDR3 is 18 residues long. CDR3 protein: CAWAGTGYHAGPGNEQFF. DNA of the CDR3: TGTGCCTGGGCCGGGACAGGCTACCATGCAGGGCCGGGCAATGAGCAGTTCTTC.

The chain couples TRBV9 to TRBJ2-1, with TRBD2 identical over 12 bases. J lost 8 bases, V lost 2 bases, and 5 bases had no gene match. This CDR3 has 15 residues. Per the germline V gene, CDR1 is SGDLS and CDR2 is YYNGEE. CDR3 DNA sequence: TGTGCCAGCAGCGTGACTAGCGGGAGTGTCCATGAGCAGTTCTTC. This encodes CASSVTSGSVHEQFF.

V usage is TRBV6-5 and J usage is TRBJ2-2, with 8 nucleotides matching TRBD1. CDR3 length equals 14 residues. Trimming removed 10 bases from V and 5 bases from J; junction bases left unmatched: 9. From germline, CDR1 is MNHEY and CDR2 SVGAGI. CDR3 region: CATKQGVGTGELFF. The CDR3 nucleotides are TGTGCCACCAAACAGGGGGTAGGGACCGGGGAGCTGTTTTTT.

This clone appeared a single time. The chain recombines TRBV28 with TRBJ2-7, with 9 bases lining up with TRBD2. This CDR3 has 18 residues. V gave up 6 bases and J gave up 0 bases; unmatched junction bases: 15. In germline, CDR1 is MDHEN, CDR2 SYDVKM. The CDR3 protein is CASRPLFPSGEHSYEQYF. In DNA form, the CDR3 reads TGTGCCAGCAGACCTCTTTTCCCTAGCGGGGAGCACTCCTACGAGCAGTACTTC.